This T cell receptor beta chain was found in a study of PD-L1 blockade in urothelial cancer. Germline V gene sequence: CDR1 SSHAT, CDR2 FNYEAQ (reference sequence). The V and J ends lost 1 base and 4 bases, in that order; junction bases with no gene match: 5. This CDR3 is 16 amino acids long. TCRdb's table, derived via immunoSEQ multiplex PCR, lists solely in-frame clones and lacks some. Of about 120,000 clones in the sample, approximately 90% were seen once. This sample's time point: peripheral blood 6 weeks after treatment start. Per-patient samples, pretreatment and on-treatment, numbered 1 to 8. Sequences were derived from PBMCs, sampled around atezolizumab (anti-PD-L1) treatment. The clonotype originates from a man aged 60-69 years with urothelial cancer. V usage is TRBV7-7 and J usage is TRBJ2-5, with TRBD1 identical over 11 bases. This chain's CDR3 is CASSLVEDRGRETQYF. CDR3 sequence (DNA): TGTGCCAGCAGCTTAGTTGAGGACAGGGGGCGAGAGACCCAGTACTTC.